The 18 T cell receptor beta chains presented below share a single source sample, sequenced in a study of CD8+ T cells in alopecia areata. Indicated treatment: oral pan-JAK inhibitor, 5-10 mg twice daily. Following RNA extraction, reverse transcription yielded cDNA that acted as the sequencing template. Only in-frame clones appear in the TCRdb table, and some are missing; sequencing was by immunoSEQ multiplex PCR. This table has around 200,000 clones, approximately 55% appearing once. The sample here was CD8+ T cells sorted from blood, taken at week 24, from a patient treated with tofacitinib. The receptor source for this set is a human donor with alopecia areata.

This clone was observed a few times. The CDR3 reads CASSYSGQPYGYTF. DNA for the CDR3: TGTGCCAGCAGTTACTCGGGACAGCCCTATGGCTACACCTTC. The chain has TRBV6-5 and TRBJ1-2, with 7 nucleotides matching TRBD1. V dropped 0 bases and J dropped 4; count of bases not matched to a gene: 2. This CDR3 has 14 residues. CDR1 is MNHEY and CDR2 is SVGAGI in the germline V gene.

This clone occurred once. The chain is built from TRBV30 and TRBJ1-1; a weak D match, TRBD1 (6 bases). CDR1 and CDR2 from the germline V gene are GTSNPN and SVGIG (reference sequence). The CDR3 extends over 12 amino acids. V was shortened by 0 bases and J by 10 bases, with 12 bases between the two germline ends. The CDR3 nucleotides read TGTGCCTGGAGTGTACTACAGGGCGGAGCTTTCTTT. It encodes CAWSVLQGGAFF.

V gene TRBV30 combines with J gene TRBJ1-2; D is possibly TRBD1 (5 bases). Germline CDR1 and CDR2: GTSNPN and SVGIG (reference sequence). CDR3 size: 14 residues. Between the trimmed V and J ends, which lost 3 bases and 6 bases, there was a span of 17 bases. CDR3 nucleotides: TGTGCCTGGAGCGGGACCGCCGGGGGAGATGGCTACACCTTC. Its translation is CAWSGTAGGDGYTF.

The rearrangement uses TRBV30 and TRBJ1-2; 7 bases align to TRBD1. V lost 3 bases, J lost 3 bases, and 7 bases stayed unmatched. Germline values: CDR1 GTSNPN, CDR2 SVGIG (reference sequence). The CDR3 runs to 14 residues. In DNA, the CDR3 is TGTGCCTGGAGCCAAGACCAGGGGGACTATGGCTACACCTTC. Translating gives CAWSQDQGDYGYTF.

The chain combines TRBV4-1 with TRBJ2-7, with a possible D match to TRBD2 (5 bases). CDR1 and CDR2 from the germline V gene are MGHRA and YSYEKL. This CDR3 has 15 residues. V was shortened by 0 bases and J by 0 bases, with 9 bases between the two germline ends. CDR3 DNA sequence: TGCGCCAGCAGCCAAGATCCGGGATTCTCCTACGAGCAGTACTTC. Encoded protein: CASSQDPGFSYEQYF.

The gene calls are TRBV29-1 and TRBJ2-7, with D perhaps TRBD1 (5 bases). Looked up from germline, CDR1 is SQVTM and CDR2 is ANQGSEA. The CDR3 is 11 amino acids. V shed 7 bases and J shed 4 bases, with 11 bases lying between them. The CDR3: CSALTDYEQYF. CDR3 coding DNA: TGCAGCGCCCTGACAGATTACGAGCAGTACTTC.

The genes are TRBV11-2 and TRBJ2-7; no firm D call. CDR1 is SGHAT, CDR2 FQNNGV, per germline. The CDR3 is 12 amino acids. Between the trimmed V and J ends, which lost 5 bases and 3 bases, there was a span of 8 bases. The CDR3 reads CASSRSGYEQYF. CDR3 coding DNA: TGTGCCAGCAGCCGTTCGGGCTACGAGCAGTACTTC.

The chain recombines TRBV9 with TRBJ1-1; the D gene is possibly TRBD1 (6 bases). V gave up 2 bases and J gave up 1 base, with 9 bases separating them. The CDR3 spans 14 residues. Germline V gene lookup returns CDR1 SGDLS and CDR2 YYNGEE. The CDR3 coding sequence is TGTGCCAGCAGCGTGGGGACAAGGAACACTGAAGCTTTCTTT. Translating it yields CASSVGTRNTEAFF.

This clone was detected a few times. The chain employs TRBV5-1 and TRBJ2-1, with 14 positions matching TRBD2. With V trimmed by 4 bases and J by 10 bases, 10 bases remained unmatched. Germline loops: CDR1 SGHRS, CDR2 YFSETQ. This CDR3 is 16 amino acids long. The CDR3 coding sequence is TGCGCCAGCAGCCCGAAGGGACTAGCGGGGGCTTGGGAGCAGTTCTTC. As protein: CASSPKGLAGAWEQFF.

The J gene is TRBJ1-2, the V gene TRBV5-6, with D perhaps matching TRBD1 (5 bases). Germline CDR1 is SGHDT and CDR2 is YYEEEE. The CDR3 contains 13 residues. V lost 4 bases to trimming and J lost 2 bases, with 9 bases between them. The CDR3 nucleotides are TGTGCCAGCAGCCGGGACCCCAACTATGGCTACACCTTC. It encodes CASSRDPNYGYTF.

The gene calls are TRBV4-3 and TRBJ2-7; D is unresolved. This CDR3 is 15 amino acids long. The germline V gene encodes CDR1 LGHNA and CDR2 YSLEER. V was cut by 0 bases and J by 3 bases, with 12 bases left in between. DNA of the CDR3: TGCGCCAGCAGCCAAGATTTCGGCCCGGGCTACGAGCAGTACTTC. Its translation: CASSQDFGPGYEQYF.

This clone was observed a few times. The chain employs TRBV13 and TRBJ1-2; 7 nucleotides match TRBD1. The germline gives CDR1 PRHDT, CDR2 FYEKMQ (reference sequence). The J segment lost 6 bases and the V segment lost 5 bases, leaving 9 bases of the junction unmatched. CDR3 length: 14 residues. The CDR3 loop reads CASSRPQGKDGYTF. In DNA form, the CDR3 reads TGTGCCAGCAGCCGCCCACAGGGGAAGGATGGCTACACCTTC.

The V and J genes are TRBV4-3 and TRBJ2-5; D is perhaps TRBD2 (6 bases). The V gene lost 0 bases and the J gene lost 2 bases, with 19 bases spanning the gap. The CDR3 runs to 18 residues. The germline V gene has CDR1 LGHNA and CDR2 YSLEER. The CDR3 DNA sequence: TGCGCCAGCAGCCAAGACTTAACCACCCGGGACTTACAAGAGACCCAGTACTTC. Protein product: CASSQDLTTRDLQETQYF.

J is TRBJ1-2 and V is TRBV9, with D perhaps TRBD1 (6 bases). CDR3 length: 14 residues. In germline, CDR1 is SGDLS, CDR2 YYNGEE. The V end was cut by 0 bases, the J end by 4 bases, with 10 bases between. The CDR3 loop is CASSVEDSLYGYTF. DNA of the CDR3: TGTGCCAGCAGCGTAGAGGACAGCCTCTATGGCTACACCTTC.

The chain joins TRBV20-1 to TRBJ2-7; no definite D call. Germline V lookup: CDR1 DFQATT, CDR2 SNEGSKA (reference sequence). This CDR3 has 11 amino acids. Trimming pared 6 bases from V and 3 bases from J, leaving 9 bases between. The CDR3: CSAPTDYEQYF. In DNA, the CDR3 is TGCAGTGCCCCAACAGACTACGAGCAGTACTTC.

V gene TRBV9 combines with J gene TRBJ1-6; 8 bases line up with TRBD1. The CDR3 extends over 15 amino acids. The germline CDR1 and CDR2 sequences are SGDLS and YYNGEE. Trimming cost V 4 bases and J 3 bases; bases outside gene matches: 3. CDR3: CASSPGQGYNSPLHF. The CDR3 DNA reads TGTGCCAGCAGCCCAGGACAGGGCTATAATTCACCCCTCCACTTT.

The chain is built from TRBV7-8 and TRBJ1-1; possibly TRBD1 for D (5 bases). The CDR3 is 13 residues long. From germline, CDR1 is SGHVS and CDR2 FQNEAQ. Trimming shortened V by 3 bases and J by 4 bases, and 9 bases separated the two germline ends. CDR3 sequence (DNA): TGTGCCAGCAGCTTCGGTGGGGGCACTGAAGCTTTCTTT. Translation: CASSFGGGTEAFF. Full variable domain (remainder filled in from reference TRBV7-8 and TRBJ1-1): GAGVSQSPRYKVAKRGQDVALRCDPISGHVSLFWYQQALGQGPEFLTYFQNEAQLDKSGLPSDRFFAERPEGSVSTLKIQRTQQEDSAVYLCASSFGGGTEAFFGQGTRLTVV.

This rearrangement joins TRBV7-6 to TRBJ2-3; tentatively, D is TRBD1 (7 bases). The CDR3 extends over 15 amino acids. V was cut by 1 base and J by 4 bases, with 12 bases left in between. Germline CDR1 is SGHVS and CDR2 is FNYEAQ. The CDR3 sequence is CASSLDVRGADTQYF. The CDR3 nucleotides are TGTGCCAGCAGCTTAGATGTCAGGGGGGCAGATACGCAGTATTTT.